The T cell receptor (beta chain) under discussion was sequenced for a study of T cell responses to AZD1222 COVID-19 vaccine. Details on this clone: Its specificity is not known.

There are 15 residues in the CDR3. The germline CDR1 and CDR2 sequences are SGHNT and YYREEE (reference sequence). With 4 bases removed from V and 2 bases from J, the gap between germline ends came to 15 bases. This table comes from immunoSEQ multiplex PCR, and its TCRdb copy is limited to in-frame clones, with some not included. This table holds 100,000 or so clones, 70% to 90% found once. Study-wide results and caveats: Vaccine-related CD4 TCRs covered spike, predominating at 160-218 and 743-854. Recipients of two AZD1222 doses showed rising Spike-specific TCR breadth and depth.

The sequence derives from an adult in good health. This specimen was peripheral blood, taken on day 0 of AZD1222 vaccination. The chain employs TRBV5-4 and TRBJ1-2; D is possibly TRBD1 (5 bases). For the CDR3, the DNA is TGTGCCAGCAGCCTACCCCAGGGCCTCAACTATGGCTACACCTTC. This codes for CASSLPQGLNYGYTF.